The 11 T cell receptor beta chains reported below all come from one sample, sequenced in a study of a mutant IDH1 vaccine in newly diagnosed glioma. Assay used: immunoSEQ multiplex PCR; TCRdb lists only in-frame clones, some missing. The table includes 65,000 to 85,000 clones, around nine tenths detected once. The time point is: week 35, safety follow-up. Each dose delivered 300 ug of mutant IDH1 20-mer peptide subcutaneously with imiquimod. For these TCRs, the target antigens are not known. The sequenced sample was PBMCs, obtained from a glioma patient whose treatment included an IDH1 peptide vaccine. Receptors were obtained from a man aged 25 to 40 with glioma.

The V call is TRBV5-1, the J call TRBJ1-4; 9 bases agree with TRBD1. The germline gives CDR1 SGHRS, CDR2 YFSETQ. This CDR3 is built from 13 residues. Trimming took 7 bases from V and 6 from J; bases not matched to a gene: 4. The CDR3 DNA sequence: TGCGCCAGCGGCCGGGACAGGGATGAAAAACTGTTTTTT. It translates to CASGRDRDEKLFF.

The chain is built from TRBV5-8 and TRBJ1-5; TRBD1 aligns across 7 bases. With 5 bases clipped from V and 5 bases from J, the junction kept 4 bases outside the gene matches. Germline CDR1 and CDR2: SGHTS and YDEGEE. The CDR3 has 13 residues. CDR3 nucleotide sequence: TGTGCCAGCAGGGTGACAGGGTATCAGCCCCAGCATTTT. It is translated as CASRVTGYQPQHF.

The chain has TRBV27 and TRBJ2-5; TRBD2 agrees at 7 bases. Judging by the DNA end, TRBJ2-7 fits better; the J call may be wrong. CDR3 size: 14 residues. The V gene's germline CDR1 is MNHEY and CDR2 SMNVEV (reference sequence). CDR3 amino acids: CASSAAGVVYEQYF. The CDR3 DNA follows: TGTGCCAGCAGTGCGGCGGGAGTCGTCTACGAGCAGTACTTC.

The chain employs TRBV5-1 and TRBJ2-3; 8 nucleotides match TRBD2. V was pared by 4 bases and J by 5 bases, with 15 bases of the junction left unmatched. Germline assignment: CDR1 SGHRS and CDR2 YFSETQ. This CDR3 is built from 17 residues. This CDR3 reads CASSRALAGGSQDTQYF. DNA of the CDR3: TGCGCCAGCAGCCGCGCCCTAGCGGGCGGAAGCCAAGATACGCAGTATTTT.

This clone has only one observation. V gene TRBV6-6 combines with J gene TRBJ2-5; D might be TRBD2 (6 bases). The CDR3 has 13 residues. From germline, CDR1 is MNHNY and CDR2 SVGAGI (reference sequence). Trimming took off 6 bases at V and 13 bases at J, with 21 bases between the two ends. CDR3: CASSPEGRHPRYF. CDR3 sequence (DNA): TGTGCCAGCAGCCCCGAAGGGAGGCATCCAAGGTACTTC.

The V and J genes are TRBV30 and TRBJ1-4; 7 bases agree with TRBD1. The CDR3 sequence is 15 residues long. Germline V gene data show CDR1 as GTSNPN and CDR2 as SVGIG (reference sequence). V trimming: 0 bases; J trimming: 8 bases; junction bases outside the gene matches: 9. The CDR3, as DNA: TGTGCCTGGAGTGTAAGGGCAGGGGGAGTGGAAAAACTGTTTTTT. It is translated as CAWSVRAGGVEKLFF.

The genes are TRBV5-1 and TRBJ2-1, with TRBD2 identical over 10 bases. This CDR3 region has 16 residues. The germline gives CDR1 SGHRS, CDR2 YFSETQ. The J segment lost 10 bases and the V segment lost 4 bases, leaving 14 bases of the junction unmatched. CDR3 amino acids: CASSVMPSGRITEQFF. CDR3 sequence (DNA): TGCGCCAGCAGCGTGATGCCTAGCGGGAGAATCACCGAGCAGTTCTTC. Using reference TRBV5-1 and TRBJ2-1 for the parts outside the CDR3, the full variable domain is KAGVTQTPRYLIKTRGQQVTLSCSPISGHRSVSWYQQTPGQGLQFLFEYFSETQRNKGNFPGRFSGRQFSNSRSEMNVSTLELGDSALYLCASSVMPSGRITEQFFGPGTRLTVL.

The gene calls are TRBV15 and TRBJ2-3; maybe TRBD2 (5 bases). Germline CDR1 reads LNHNV; CDR2 reads YYDKDF (reference sequence). Between the trimmed V and J ends, which lost 5 bases and 6 bases, there was a span of 9 bases. The CDR3 is 12 amino acids. The CDR3 region has the DNA TGTGCCACCAGCCCCCGAGGGGATACGCAGTATTTT. Translating gives CATSPRGDTQYF.

The chain is built from TRBV4-3 and TRBJ2-5; possibly TRBD1 or TRBD2 for D (5 bases each). Looked up from germline, CDR1 is LGHNA and CDR2 is YSLEER. V dropped 4 bases and J dropped 4 bases, with 10 bases sitting between them. CDR3 length: 13 amino acids. The CDR3 reads CASSRRGAETQYF. CDR3 DNA sequence: TGCGCCAGCAGCCGCCGAGGGGCAGAGACCCAGTACTTC.

The chain joins TRBV29-1 to TRBJ2-5; 12 nucleotides agree with TRBD2. Germline CDR1 reads SQVTM; CDR2 reads ANQGSEA. The CDR3 sequence is 21 residues long. V lost 0 bases to trimming and J lost 0 bases; unmatched junction nucleotides: 17. The CDR3 spells CSVEDPLRSSGRADYQETQYF. The DNA of the CDR3 is TGCAGCGTTGAAGATCCCCTGAGATCTAGCGGGAGGGCCGATTACCAAGAGACCCAGTACTTC.

J is TRBJ2-1 and V is TRBV6-1; 8 bases map to TRBD2. This CDR3 has 16 residues. The J segment lost 6 bases and the V segment lost 0 bases, leaving 7 bases of the junction unmatched. Germline-derived CDR1 and CDR2 are MNHNS and SASEGT. The DNA of the CDR3 is TGTGCCAGCAGTGAAGCCCCAGCGGGAGTCCGCAATGAGCAGTTCTTC. Translating gives CASSEAPAGVRNEQFF.